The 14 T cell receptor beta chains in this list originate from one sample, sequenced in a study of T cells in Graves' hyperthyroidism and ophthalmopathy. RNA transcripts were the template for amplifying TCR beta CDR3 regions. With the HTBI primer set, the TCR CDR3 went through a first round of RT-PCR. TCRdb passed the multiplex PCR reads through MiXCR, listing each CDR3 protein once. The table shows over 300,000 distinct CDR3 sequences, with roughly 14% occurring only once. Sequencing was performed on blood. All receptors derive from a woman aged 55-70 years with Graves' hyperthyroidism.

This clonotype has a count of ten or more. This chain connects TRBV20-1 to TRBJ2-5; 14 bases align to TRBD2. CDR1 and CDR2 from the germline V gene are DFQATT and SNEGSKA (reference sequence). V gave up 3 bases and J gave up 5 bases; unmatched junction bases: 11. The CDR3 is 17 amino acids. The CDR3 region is CSASPRLAGGQSETQYF. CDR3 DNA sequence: TGCAGTGCTAGTCCGCGACTAGCGGGAGGGCAATCGGAGACCCAGTACTTC.

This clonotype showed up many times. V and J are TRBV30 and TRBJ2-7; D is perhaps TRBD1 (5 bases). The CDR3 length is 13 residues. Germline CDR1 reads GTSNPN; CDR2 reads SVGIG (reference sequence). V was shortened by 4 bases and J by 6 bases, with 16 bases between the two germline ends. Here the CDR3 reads CAWTGIRWGEQYF. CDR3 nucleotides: TGTGCCTGGACAGGGATTCGTTGGGGCGAGCAGTACTTC.

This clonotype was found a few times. The CDR3 loop is CASSHLFALDNNEQFF. CDR3 bases: TGCGCCAGCAGCCATTTATTTGCCCTAGACAACAATGAGCAGTTCTTC. This chain joins TRBV4-1 and TRBJ2-1; D unclear. This CDR3 has 16 amino acids. Germline CDR1 and CDR2: MGHRA and YSYEKL. Trimming took 3 bases from V and 5 from J, leaving 17 bases between them.

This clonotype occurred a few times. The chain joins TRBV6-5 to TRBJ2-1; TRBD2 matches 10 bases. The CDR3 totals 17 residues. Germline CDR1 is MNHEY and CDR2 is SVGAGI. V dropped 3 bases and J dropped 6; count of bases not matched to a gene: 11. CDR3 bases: TGTGCCAGCAGTTATTACCAAGGGCTAGCGGGAGTCAATGAGCAGTTCTTC. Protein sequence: CASSYYQGLAGVNEQFF.

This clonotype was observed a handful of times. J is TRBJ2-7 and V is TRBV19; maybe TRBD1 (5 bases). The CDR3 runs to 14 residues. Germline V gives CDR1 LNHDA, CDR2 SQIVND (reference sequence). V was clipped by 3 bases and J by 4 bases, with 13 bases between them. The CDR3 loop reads CASSILGLGYEQYF. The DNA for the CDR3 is TGTGCCAGTAGTATTTTGGGGCTCGGGTACGAGCAGTACTTC.

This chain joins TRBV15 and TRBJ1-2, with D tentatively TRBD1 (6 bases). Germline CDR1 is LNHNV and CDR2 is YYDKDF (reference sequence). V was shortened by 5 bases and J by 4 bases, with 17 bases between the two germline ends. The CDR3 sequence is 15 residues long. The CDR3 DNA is TGTGCCACCAGCGGGCGGGCCCAGGGGTTCTATGGCTACACCTTC. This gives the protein CATSGRAQGFYGYTF.

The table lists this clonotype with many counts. The CDR3 reads CASSLDRGVVNEQFF. In DNA, the CDR3 is TGTGCCAGCAGCTTGGACAGGGGGGTTGTAAATGAGCAGTTCTTC. The rearrangement links TRBV7-3 to TRBJ2-1, with 10 bases fitting TRBD1. V was clipped by 3 bases and J by 7 bases; unmatched bases: 6. The CDR3 consists of 15 residues. CDR1 is SGHTA and CDR2 is FQGTGA in the germline V gene.

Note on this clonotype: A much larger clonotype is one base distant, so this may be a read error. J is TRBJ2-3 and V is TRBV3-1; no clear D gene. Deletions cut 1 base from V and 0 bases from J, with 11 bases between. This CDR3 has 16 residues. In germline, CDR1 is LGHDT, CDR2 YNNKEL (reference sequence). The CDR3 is CASSQGPARSTDTQYF. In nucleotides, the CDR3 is TGTGCCAGCAGCCAAGGCCCGGCGAGAAGCACAGATACGCAGTATTTT.

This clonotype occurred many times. The CDR3 DNA is TGTGCCAGCAGCCCAGGGGACAGCAATACGCAGTATTTT. This encodes CASSPGDSNTQYF. The chain is built from TRBV7-2 and TRBJ2-3; 7 bases fit TRBD1. There are 13 residues in the CDR3. Germline V gives CDR1 SGHTA, CDR2 FQGNSA. V was clipped by 5 bases and J by 7 bases; unmatched bases: 6.

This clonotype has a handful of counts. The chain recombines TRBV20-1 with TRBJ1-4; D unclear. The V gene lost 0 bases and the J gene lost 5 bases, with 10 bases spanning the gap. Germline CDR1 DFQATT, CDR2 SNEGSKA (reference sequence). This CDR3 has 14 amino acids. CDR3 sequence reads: CSARDVRDNEKLFF. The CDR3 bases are TGCAGTGCTAGAGATGTCAGAGACAATGAAAAACTGTTTTTT.

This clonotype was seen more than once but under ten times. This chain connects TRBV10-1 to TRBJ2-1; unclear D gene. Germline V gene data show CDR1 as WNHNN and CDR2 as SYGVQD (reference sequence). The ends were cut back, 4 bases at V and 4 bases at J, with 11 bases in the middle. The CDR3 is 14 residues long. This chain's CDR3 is CASSGGRTYNEQFF. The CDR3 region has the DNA TGCGCCAGCAGTGGTGGTAGAACGTACAATGAGCAGTTCTTC.

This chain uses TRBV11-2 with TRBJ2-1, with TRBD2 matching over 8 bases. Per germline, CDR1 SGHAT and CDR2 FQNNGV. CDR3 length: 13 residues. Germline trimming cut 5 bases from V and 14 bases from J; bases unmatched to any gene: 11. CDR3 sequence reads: CASSPLGLGKEFF. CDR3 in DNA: TGTGCCAGCAGCCCACTGGGACTAGGGAAGGAGTTCTTC.

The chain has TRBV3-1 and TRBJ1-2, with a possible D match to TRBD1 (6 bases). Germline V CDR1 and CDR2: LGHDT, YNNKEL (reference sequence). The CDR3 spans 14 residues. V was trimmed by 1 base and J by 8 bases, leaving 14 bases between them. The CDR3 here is CASSQAQGFGGYTF. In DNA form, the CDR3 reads TGTGCCAGCAGCCAAGCACAGGGCTTCGGGGGCTACACCTTC.

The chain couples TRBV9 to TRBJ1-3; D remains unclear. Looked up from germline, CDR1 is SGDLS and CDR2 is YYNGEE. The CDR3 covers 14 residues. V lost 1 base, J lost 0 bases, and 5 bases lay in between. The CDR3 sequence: CASSVKGSGNTIYF. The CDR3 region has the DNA TGTGCCAGCAGCGTAAAGGGCTCTGGAAACACCATATATTTT.